This T cell receptor beta chain was sequenced for a study of T cell responses to AZD1222 COVID-19 vaccine. Turning to the study itself: Some second doses came at about 4 weeks and others at about 12 weeks; these were pooled.

Points from the study as a whole: It should be noted that donors were predominantly white British and more often female, and clonal diversity was possibly underestimated. When two AZD1222 doses had been given, Spike-specific TCR breadth and depth rose.

Repertoires were generated with immunoSEQ multiplex PCR, while TCRdb's copy carries only in-frame clones and drops some. Found here are roughly 99,000 clones, roughly 87% of them singletons; the top ten hold 3.5% to 5%. This CDR3 has 13 amino acids. Germline trimming cut 4 bases from V and 4 bases from J; bases unmatched to any gene: 4. Per germline, CDR1 SGHDT and CDR2 YYEEEE. Points on this clone: Antigen specificity is unknown.

The sequenced sample was peripheral blood, obtained on day 0 of AZD1222 vaccination. This clonotype was sampled from an adult in good health. The gene calls are TRBV5-6 and TRBJ1-2, with 7 bases fitting TRBD1. The CDR3 region has the DNA TGTGCCAGCAGCCTCCGGGACAGCTATGGCTACACCTTC. It translates to CASSLRDSYGYTF.